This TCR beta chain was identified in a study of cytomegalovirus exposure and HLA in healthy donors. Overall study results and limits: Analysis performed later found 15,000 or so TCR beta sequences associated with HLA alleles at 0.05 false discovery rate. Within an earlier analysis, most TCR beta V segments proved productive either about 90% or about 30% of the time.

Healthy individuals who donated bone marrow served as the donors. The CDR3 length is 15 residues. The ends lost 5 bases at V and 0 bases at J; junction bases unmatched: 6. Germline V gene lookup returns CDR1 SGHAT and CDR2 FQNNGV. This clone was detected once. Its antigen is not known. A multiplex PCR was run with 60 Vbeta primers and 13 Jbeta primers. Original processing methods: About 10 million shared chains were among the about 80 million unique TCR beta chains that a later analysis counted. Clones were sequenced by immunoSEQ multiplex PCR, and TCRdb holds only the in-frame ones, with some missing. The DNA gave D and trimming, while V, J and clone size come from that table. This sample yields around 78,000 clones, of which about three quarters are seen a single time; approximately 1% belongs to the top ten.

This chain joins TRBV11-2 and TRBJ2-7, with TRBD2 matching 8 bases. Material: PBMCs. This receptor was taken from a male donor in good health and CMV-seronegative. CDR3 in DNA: TGTGCCAGCAGCACGCCGGGACTAGACTCCTACGAGCAGTACTTC. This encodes CASSTPGLDSYEQYF.